The 11 T cell receptor beta chains listed next were all sequenced from one sample in a study of vaccination effects on CD4 cells after COVID-19. No antigen has been identified for these receptors. Sequencing used immunoSEQ multiplex PCR; TCRdb keeps in-frame clones, though not all of them. The data show around 66,000 clones, around 75% seen once. With the ViraFEST assay, the study expanded antigen-specific CD4+ T cells using viral peptide pools, then sequenced them. Researchers isolated CD4+ T cells once roughly ten days of culture had elapsed. Vaccinees lacked prior SARS-CoV-2 infection and tested negative for nucleocapsid antibodies. The material sequenced was CD4+ T cells from PBMCs cultured with HCoV-OC43 spike peptides, taken before COVID-19 vaccination. Described subset: HCoV-OC43 spike overlapping peptide pool stimulation. The receptors derive from a human donor who received a COVID-19 vaccine.

V is TRBV3-1 (or the pseudogene TRBV3-2) and J is TRBJ2-5, with 9 positions matching TRBD1. Per the germline V gene, CDR1 is LGHDT and CDR2 is YNNKEL (reference sequence). The V and J ends lost 5 bases and 3 bases, in that order; junction bases with no gene match: 7. The CDR3 runs 15 residues. CDR3 amino acids: CASSDRDRVEETQYF. CDR3 DNA sequence: TGTGCCAGCAGCGACCGGGACAGGGTTGAAGAGACCCAGTACTTC.

The chain links TRBV5-1 to TRBJ2-3; perhaps TRBD2 as D (6 bases). The CDR3 spans 15 residues. Germline CDR1 SGHRS, CDR2 YFSETQ. The ends were cut back, 4 bases at V and 1 base at J, with 13 bases in the middle. The CDR3 reads CASSLTRSGTDTQYF. The CDR3 nucleotides are TGCGCCAGCAGCCTGACTAGAAGTGGCACAGATACGCAGTATTTT. Filled out from reference TRBV5-1 and TRBJ2-3, the complete variable domain reads KAGVTQTPRYLIKTRGQQVTLSCSPISGHRSVSWYQQTPGQGLQFLFEYFSETQRNKGNFPGRFSGRQFSNSRSEMNVSTLELGDSALYLCASSLTRSGTDTQYFGPGTRLTVL.

V gene TRBV5-1 combines with J gene TRBJ2-1, with D perhaps given as TRBD1 or TRBD2 (5 bases each). CDR1 is SGHRS and CDR2 is YFSETQ in the germline V gene. The CDR3 contains 13 residues. V lost 0 bases and J 7 bases, leaving 8 bases between the germline ends. The CDR3 is CASSLGRENEQFF. In nucleotides, the CDR3 is TGCGCCAGCAGCTTGGGCAGGGAGAATGAGCAGTTCTTC.

CDR3 bases: TGTGCCAGCAGCCCCCTAGGGCGCGGGGGGGCAGAGACCCAGTACTTC. Protein product: CASSPLGRGGAETQYF. The chain combines TRBV7-3 with TRBJ2-5, with 9 bases fitting TRBD2. The J segment lost 4 bases and the V segment lost 5 bases, leaving 11 bases of the junction unmatched. CDR3 size: 16 residues. Germline V lookup: CDR1 SGHTA, CDR2 FQGTGA.

The rearrangement uses TRBV6-2 or TRBV6-3 and TRBJ1-2; a weak D match, TRBD1 (5 bases). V shed 2 bases and J shed 8 bases, with 9 bases lying between them. This CDR3 is 12 amino acids long. CDR1 and CDR2 (germline): MNHEY, SVGEGT. CDR3 in DNA: TGTGCCAGCAGTTACGGGGGGACGGGCTACACCTTC. Amino acid sequence: CASSYGGTGYTF.

This chain links TRBV7-2 with TRBJ1-3; a weak D match, TRBD1 (6 bases). Germline V gene lookup returns CDR1 SGHTA and CDR2 FQGNSA. Trimming took 1 base from V and 4 from J, leaving 11 bases between them. The CDR3 extends over 15 amino acids. Here the CDR3 reads CASSLVWGLGNTIYF. The CDR3 nucleotides read TGTGCCAGCAGCTTAGTATGGGGGCTCGGAAACACCATATATTTT.

This clone was seen a few times. V is TRBV25-1 and J is TRBJ1-5; D remains ambiguous. V was cut by 4 bases and J by 0 bases, with 7 bases left in between. The CDR3 runs 14 residues. Germline CDR1 reads MGHDK; CDR2 reads SYGVNS. CDR3 in DNA: TGTGCCAGCAGTGCCACAAATAGCAATCAGCCCCAGCATTTT. Protein: CASSATNSNQPQHF. Supplemented by reference TRBV25-1 and TRBJ1-5, the full variable domain reads EADIYQTPRYLVIGTGKKITLECSQTMGHDKMYWYQQDPGMELHLIHYSYGVNSTEKGDLSSESTVSRIRTEHFPLTLESARPSHTSQYLCASSATNSNQPQHFGDGTRLSIL.

The J gene is TRBJ1-2, the V gene TRBV7-9; 10 bases agree with TRBD1. This CDR3 has 15 amino acids. Germline lookup yields CDR1 SEHNR and CDR2 FQNEAQ (reference sequence). The V gene end was trimmed by 5 bases and the J gene end by 7 bases; junction bases not matched to a gene: 10. The CDR3 DNA reads as TGTGCCAGCAGCCAAGGGACAGGGGAGGTTCGTGGCTACACCTTC. Protein: CASSQGTGEVRGYTF. The variable domain in full, completed from reference TRBV7-9 and TRBJ1-2, reads DTGVSQNPRHKITKRGQNVTFRCDPISEHNRLYWYRQTLGQGPEFLTYFQNEAQLEKSRLLSDRFSAERPKGSFSTLEIQRTEQGDSAMYLCASSQGTGEVRGYTFGSGTRLTVV.

The rearrangement joins TRBV6-2 or TRBV6-3 to TRBJ2-7; 13 nucleotides line up with TRBD2. Germline CDR1 is MNHEY and CDR2 is SVGEGT. Unmatched junction bases numbered 3, after V lost 1 base and J lost 0 bases. The CDR3 totals 17 residues. Written as DNA, the CDR3 is TGTGCCAGCAGTTACTATGGGACTAGCGGGGCCTCCTACGAGCAGTACGTC. It encodes CASSYYGTSGASYEQYV.

In its sample, this clone was seen a few times. A junction end diverges from the germline sequence, so it may reflect a read error. The chain uses TRBV2 and TRBJ1-2; TRBD1 is a possible D gene (5 bases). The V gene's germline CDR1 is SNHLY and CDR2 FYNNEI. The CDR3 consists of 14 residues. The CDR3 here is CASSEEGRIYGYTF. The CDR3 coding sequence is TGTGCCAGCAGCGAAGAGGGACGGATCTATGGCTACACCTTC.

The J gene is TRBJ1-3, the V gene TRBV6-2 or TRBV6-3; possibly TRBD1 for D (6 bases). Germline loops: CDR1 MNHEY, CDR2 SVGEGT. Trimming pared 5 bases from V and 0 bases from J, leaving 11 bases between. The CDR3 has 15 amino acids. The CDR3, as DNA: TGTGCCAGCAGTCGCACGGGGGCCTCTGGAAACACCATATATTTT. It is translated as CASSRTGASGNTIYF.